The sequence of this T cell receptor (beta chain) was determined in a study of brain T cells in children with intractable seizures. Details on this clone: Antigen unknown.

Clones were sequenced by immunoSEQ multiplex PCR, and TCRdb holds only the in-frame ones, with some missing. The data hold around 80,000 clones, with around nine tenths observed a single time. Trimming took off 5 bases at V and 2 bases at J, with 10 bases between the two ends. This CDR3 spans 13 amino acids. Germline V gene lookup returns CDR1 SGHVS and CDR2 FQNEAQ. Only cases whose brain tissue showed the highest T cell transcript signatures were sequenced. Study results and limitations: HCMV serostatus was not known, and viral specificity came from CDR3 similarity only.

The material sequenced was peripheral blood, taken at surgery. V is TRBV7-8 and J is TRBJ2-7; D gene unclear. The source is a girl aged 2 to 9 with Rasmussen encephalitis and intractable seizures. CDR3 protein: CASSEEPAYEQYF. CDR3 in DNA: TGTGCCAGCAGCGAGGAGCCTGCCTACGAGCAGTACTTC.